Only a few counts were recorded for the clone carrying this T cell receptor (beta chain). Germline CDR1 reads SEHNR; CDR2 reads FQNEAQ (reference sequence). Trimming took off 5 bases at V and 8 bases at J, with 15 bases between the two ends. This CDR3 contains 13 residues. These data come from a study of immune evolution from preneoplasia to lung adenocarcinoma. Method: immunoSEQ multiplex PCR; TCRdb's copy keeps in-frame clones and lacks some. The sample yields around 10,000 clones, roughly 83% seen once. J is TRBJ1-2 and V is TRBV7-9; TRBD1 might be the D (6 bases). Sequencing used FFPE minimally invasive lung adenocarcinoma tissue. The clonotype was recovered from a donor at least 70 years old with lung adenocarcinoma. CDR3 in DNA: TGTGCCAGCAGCCAGAGGGGGGCAGAGGGCTACACCTTC. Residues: CASSQRGAEGYTF. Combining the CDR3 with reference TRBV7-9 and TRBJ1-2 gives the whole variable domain DTGVSQNPRHKITKRGQNVTFRCDPISEHNRLYWYRQTLGQGPEFLTYFQNEAQLEKSRLLSDRFSAERPKGSFSTLEIQRTEQGDSAMYLCASSQRGAEGYTFGSGTRLTVV.